The rows below give T cell receptor beta chains drawn from one sample of a study of blood T cell repertoires in COVID-19. Assay: immunoSEQ multiplex PCR; the TCRdb copy retains only in-frame clones and omits some. The sample includes approximately 150,000 clones, around 88% of them seen just once. Material for sequencing was peripheral blood. Source of these receptors: a human donor in a cohort sampled during active COVID-19. Both conserved end residues are part of each CDR3. The D gene is left open where the match is weak. Clone sizes are given selectively: once, few, many, or a class where the clone is expanded.

d_gene,abundance,v_gene,j_gene,CDR3nt,CDR3aa
TRBD1,NA,TRBV5-1,TRBJ2-1,TGCGCCAGCAGCTTAACCGCCGGGACAGGGATTAATGAGCAGTTCTTC,CASSLTAGTGINEQFF
TRBD1,NA,TRBV25-1,TRBJ1-1,TGTGCCAGCAGTGATCGTAGGGACAGGACCACTGAAGCTTTCTTT,CASSDRRDRTTEAFF
NA,NA,TRBV7-9,TRBJ1-2,TGTGCCAGCAGCTTAGCCGGGGGCTATGGCTACACCTTC,CASSLAGGYGYTF
NA,NA,TRBV6-5,TRBJ2-2,TGTGCCAGCAGGTCCGACTTGCCCTCCACCGGGGAGCTGTTTTTT,CASRSDLPSTGELFF
TRBD1,NA,TRBV19,TRBJ1-3,TGTGCCAGTAGTATGGGGACAGGAGCTTTCTCTGGAAACACCATATATTTT,CASSMGTGAFSGNTIYF
TRBD1,once,TRBV7-8,TRBJ2-1,TGTGCCAGCAGCCCAAAGACAGGGTCCTACAATGAGCAGTTCTTC,CASSPKTGSYNEQFF
NA,NA,TRBV19,TRBJ2-7,TGTGCCAGTAGTATTTTTAGTGGTCGGTCCTACGAGCAGTACTTC,CASSIFSGRSYEQYF
NA,few,TRBV7-9,TRBJ2-2,TGTGCCAGCAGCACTCTACTAGGGACCGGGGAGCTGTTTTTT,CASSTLLGTGELFF
NA,NA,TRBV18,TRBJ1-4,TGTGCCAGCTCACCCCAGGCCGGCAGGGTTCCTAATGAAAAACTGTTTTTT,CASSPQAGRVPNEKLFF
NA,NA,TRBV7-6,TRBJ1-1,TGTGCCAGCAGCGGGGGCCGGGGCGTTACGTTT,CASSGGRGVTF
TRBD2,NA,TRBV30,TRBJ2-1,TGTGCCTGGAGTCTAGGGACTAGCGGGGGCGGTGAGCAGTTCTTC,CAWSLGTSGGGEQFF
NA,NA,TRBV12-2,TRBJ2-1,TGTGCAAGTCGCGGGGGACAGTACAATGAGCAGTTCTTC,CASRGGQYNEQFF
TRBD1,NA,TRBV25-1,TRBJ2-3,TGTGCCAGCAGCGACAGGGGCCGCACAGATACGCAGTATTTT,CASSDRGRTDTQYF
NA,NA,TRBV30,TRBJ1-2,TGTGCCTGGAATTCGGGGTTGGGTAGCTACACCTTC,CAWNSGLGSYTF
TRBD1,once,TRBV6-6,TRBJ1-5,TGTGCCAGCAGCCAACAGGGGGCCCCTATGCATTTT,CASSQQGAPMHF
NA,few,TRBV7-9,TRBJ2-3,TGTGCCAGCAGCCCCGGACTCGCAGATACGCAGTATTTT,CASSPGLADTQYF
NA,NA,TRBV7-6,TRBJ1-1,TGTGCCAGCAGCTTATGGCTGAACACTGAAGCTTTCTTT,CASSLWLNTEAFF
NA,few,TRBV7-9,TRBJ1-5,TGTGCCAGCAGCACCTATGATCAGCCCCAGCATTTT,CASSTYDQPQHF
TRBD1,NA,TRBV29-1,TRBJ1-1,TGCAGCGTAACCCGACAGGGAAGAGACACTGAAGCTTTCTTT,CSVTRQGRDTEAFF
NA,NA,TRBV4-1,TRBJ1-1,TGCGCCAGCAGCCAAGGCACGGACATGAACACTGAAGCTTTCTTT,CASSQGTDMNTEAFF
TRBD1,NA,TRBV10-3,TRBJ2-2,TGTGCCATCAGTGCTTTAGGTTCGGGACAGGGTTCACCCGGGGAGCTGTTTTTT,CAISALGSGQGSPGELFF
NA,NA,TRBV7-9,TRBJ2-1,TGTGCCAGCAGCACCGCAGGGGTAGAGCAGTTCTTC,CASSTAGVEQFF
NA,NA,TRBV4-3,TRBJ1-1,TGCGCCAGCAGCCAAGATAATTGGGCAGGGATGAACACTGAAGCTTTCTTT,CASSQDNWAGMNTEAFF
NA,NA,TRBV7-3,TRBJ2-1,TGTGCCAGCAGCTTAGGCCCCGGGAGCGCTGAGCAGTTCTTC,CASSLGPGSAEQFF
NA,NA,TRBV2,TRBJ2-7,TGTGCCAGCAGTGAAGCGCGGGGCCGCGAGCAGTACTTC,CASSEARGREQYF
NA,NA,TRBV6-1,TRBJ1-5,TGTGCCAGCAGTTCACACAGGGTTTATCAGCCCCAGCATTTT,CASSSHRVYQPQHF
TRBD2,NA,TRBV7-3,TRBJ2-3,TGTGCCAGCAGCCCCGATGTTAGCGGGACAAGCACAGATACGCAGTATTTT,CASSPDVSGTSTDTQYF
TRBD1,NA,TRBV7-8,TRBJ2-5,TGTGCCAGCAGCCTGACAGGAGGGACAGGGGGCGCAGAGACCCAGTACTTC,CASSLTGGTGGAETQYF
NA,NA,TRBV19,TRBJ2-7,TGTGCCAGTCCCCCTTACGTTCGGAGCGAGCAGTACTTC,CASPPYVRSEQYF
NA,NA,TRBV15,TRBJ2-5,TGTGCCACCAGCAGAGATCCGCCGAGGATCCAAGAGACCCAGTACTTC,CATSRDPPRIQETQYF
NA,NA,TRBV21-1,TRBJ2-7,TGTGCCAGCAGCAAAGCAGGGACTCCACCTAAGCAGTACTTC,CASSKAGTPPKQYF
TRBD2,NA,TRBV14,TRBJ2-7,TGTGCCAGCAGCCCGAGCGGGGGCCTCACCTACGAGCAGTACTTC,CASSPSGGLTYEQYF
NA,NA,TRBV19,TRBJ1-5,TGTGCCAGTAGCCTAGGGGTGAGGAGCAATCAGCCCCAGCATTTT,CASSLGVRSNQPQHF
NA,NA,TRBV9,TRBJ2-3,TGTGCCAGCAGCGTAGTCCCCCACAATACGGATACGCAGTATTTT,CASSVVPHNTDTQYF
TRBD2,NA,TRBV5-1,TRBJ2-7,TGCGCCAGCAGCTTGGCACTAGCGGGTTACTCCTACGAGCAGTACTTC,CASSLALAGYSYEQYF
NA,NA,TRBV4-1,TRBJ2-3,TGCGCCAGCAGCCGAGTAGGGCGGGGGCGCGTCTTGACAGATACGCAGTATTTT,CASSRVGRGRVLTDTQYF
TRBD1,NA,TRBV27,TRBJ1-1,TGTGCCAGCAGTCTAGGACAGGCCACTGAAGCTTTCTTT,CASSLGQATEAFF
TRBD1,once,TRBV6-5,TRBJ1-5,TGTGCCAGCAGGACAGGGGAAGGCGGCAATCAGCCCCAGCATTTT,CASRTGEGGNQPQHF
TRBD1,NA,TRBV4-3,TRBJ2-2,TGCGCCAGCAGCCATTGGACAGGGCGTCGAACCGGGGAGCTGTTTTTT,CASSHWTGRRTGELFF
TRBD1,NA,TRBV15,TRBJ1-2,TGTGCCACCAGCAGAGGAGGGACAGGTAGAGGGATTAACTATGGCTACACCTTC,CATSRGGTGRGINYGYTF
NA,NA,TRBV6-5,TRBJ2-1,TGTGCCAGCAGTCCAGGGACTTTCAATGAGCAGTTCTTC,CASSPGTFNEQFF
TRBD2,NA,TRBV6-1,TRBJ2-1,TGTGCCAGCAGTGCTCCTCTAGCGGGGCATCACAATGAGCAGTTCTTC,CASSAPLAGHHNEQFF
NA,few,TRBV30,TRBJ2-2,TGTGCCGTCGGCGGGTTGAACACCGGGGAGCTGTTTTTT,CAVGGLNTGELFF
TRBD2,NA,TRBV11-2,TRBJ2-7,TGTGCCAGCAGCTTAGAACTAGCGTCCTACGAGCAGTACTTC,CASSLELASYEQYF
NA,NA,TRBV21-1,TRBJ2-7,TGTGCCAGCAGCAAAAGGAGCGTCCCCTACGAGCAGTACTTC,CASSKRSVPYEQYF
TRBD1,once,TRBV7-6,TRBJ2-6,TGTGCCAGCAGCCCAGACAGGGAGTCTGGGGCCAACGTCCTGACTTTC,CASSPDRESGANVLTF
TRBD1,NA,TRBV7-9,TRBJ2-5,TGTGCCAGCAGCTTAGATCGGCAGGGGGCTGGAGAGACCCAGTACTTC,CASSLDRQGAGETQYF
TRBD1,NA,TRBV7-8,TRBJ2-4,TGTGCCAGCAGCTTGGGACAGGGGTCCAAAAACATTCAGTACTTC,CASSLGQGSKNIQYF